This entry lists 28 T cell receptor beta chains sequenced from one sample in a study of siplizumab effects on memory and regulatory T cells. Some clones are missing from TCRdb's copy, which holds only in-frame ones; the method was immunoSEQ multiplex PCR. The sample records tens of thousands of clones, around 90% being singletons. The sequenced sample was CD8+ T cells sorted from blood. All receptors derive from a human donor in good health.

V and J are TRBV6-5 and TRBJ2-1; 13 bases align to TRBD2. The germline V gene has CDR1 MNHEY and CDR2 SVGAGI. The CDR3 has 15 amino acids. The trim removed 5 bases at V and 5 bases at J, leaving 3 bases unmatched. CDR3: CASSPLAGGHNEQFF. CDR3 in DNA: TGTGCCAGCAGTCCACTAGCGGGAGGGCACAATGAGCAGTTCTTC.

This rearrangement joins TRBV7-2 to TRBJ2-1; 7 nucleotides agree with TRBD2. In germline, CDR1 is SGHTA, CDR2 FQGNSA. This CDR3 contains 14 residues. With V trimmed by 5 bases and J by 10 bases, 11 bases remained unmatched. CDR3 region: CASSPTWGGDEQFF. The CDR3 DNA is TGTGCCAGCAGCCCCACCTGGGGAGGGGACGAGCAGTTCTTC.

V usage is TRBV15 and J usage is TRBJ2-1; tentative D call: TRBD2 (6 bases). This CDR3 has 16 amino acids. Germline CDR1 LNHNV, CDR2 YYDKDF (reference sequence). V lost 1 base and J lost 5, with 15 bases in between. CDR3 in DNA: TGTGCCACCAGCAGAGGAAGGACTACTGGCAACAATGAGCAGTTCTTC. It codes for CATSRGRTTGNNEQFF.

The V call is TRBV19, the J call TRBJ2-7, with a possible D match to TRBD1 (5 bases). Germline V gene sequence: CDR1 LNHDA, CDR2 SQIVND (reference sequence). Between the trimmed V and J ends, which lost 5 bases and 3 bases, there was a span of 23 bases. This CDR3 has 17 residues. The CDR3 reads CASSWVRSSDRFYEQYF. The DNA of the CDR3 is TGTGCCAGTAGTTGGGTACGATCCAGTGACAGATTCTACGAGCAGTACTTC.

The CDR3 sequence is CASSQDRKSNSPLHF. The CDR3 DNA reads TGTGCCAGCAGCCAAGATAGAAAGAGTAATTCACCCCTCCACTTT. V usage is TRBV4-2 and J usage is TRBJ1-6; the D is unclear. The CDR3 extends over 15 amino acids. Looked up from germline, CDR1 is LGHNA and CDR2 is YNFKEQ. The V gene lost 0 bases and the J gene lost 6 bases, with 9 bases spanning the gap.

This chain links TRBV29-1 with TRBJ1-4, with D possibly being TRBD1 (5 bases). Germline values: CDR1 SQVTM, CDR2 ANQGSEA. Between the trimmed V and J ends, which lost 0 bases and 8 bases, there was a span of 13 bases. The CDR3 consists of 14 residues. The CDR3 loop reads CSVEDPAGQEKLFF. Here the CDR3 DNA reads TGCAGCGTTGAAGATCCTGCAGGGCAGGAAAAACTGTTTTTT.

The chain uses TRBV7-6 and TRBJ1-2; D unclear. Germline CDR1 SGHVS, CDR2 FNYEAQ. V lost 1 base to trimming and J lost 4 bases, with 16 bases between them. This CDR3 region has 16 residues. The CDR3 spells CASSLESDPSLYGYTF. The CDR3 DNA is TGTGCCAGCAGCTTAGAGTCGGACCCTAGTCTCTATGGCTACACCTTC. The variable domain in full, completed from reference TRBV7-6 and TRBJ1-2, reads GAGVSQSPRYKVTKRGQDVALRCDPISGHVSLYWYRQALGQGPEFLTYFNYEAQQDKSGLPNDRFSAERPEGSISTLTIQRTEQRDSAMYRCASSLESDPSLYGYTFGSGTRLTVV.

The V call is TRBV7-9, the J call TRBJ2-2; 8 bases map to TRBD1. J was trimmed by 0 bases and V by 8 bases; bases with no gene match: 8. Germline V gene data show CDR1 as SEHNR and CDR2 as FQNEAQ (reference sequence). The CDR3 runs to 16 residues. The CDR3 here is CASYTVDRANTGELFF. CDR3 in DNA: TGTGCCAGCTACACTGTGGACAGGGCGAACACCGGGGAGCTGTTTTTT.

The chain joins TRBV7-9 to TRBJ2-5; the match to TRBD2 covers 7 bases. The CDR3 runs to 15 residues. V dropped 2 bases and J dropped 2; count of bases not matched to a gene: 5. Germline V gene sequence: CDR1 SEHNR, CDR2 FQNEAQ (reference sequence). CDR3: CASSLYASGQETQYF. CDR3 DNA: TGTGCCAGCAGCTTATATGCTAGCGGTCAAGAGACCCAGTACTTC.

The J gene is TRBJ2-7, the V gene TRBV4-1, with 7 bases that match TRBD2. The CDR3 spans 13 residues. Germline V gene data show CDR1 as MGHRA and CDR2 as YSYEKL. J lost 6 bases, V lost 1 base, and 3 bases had no gene match. As DNA, the CDR3 is TGCGCCAGCAGCCAAGGACTAGCATTCGAGCAGTACTTC. Protein product: CASSQGLAFEQYF.

This clone has a single count. The V call is TRBV4-1, the J call TRBJ2-1, with D tentatively TRBD1 (6 bases). CDR3 length: 17 residues. Germline-derived CDR1 and CDR2 are MGHRA and YSYEKL. V dropped 0 bases and J dropped 0 bases, with 12 bases sitting between them. CDR3 amino acids: CASSQDPRDNSYNEQFF. In DNA form, the CDR3 reads TGCGCCAGCAGCCAAGACCCACGGGACAACTCCTACAATGAGCAGTTCTTC.

The rearrangement links TRBV7-2 to TRBJ2-2; TRBD2 matches at 8 bases. The germline CDR1 and CDR2 sequences are SGHTA and FQGNSA. The CDR3 sequence is 15 residues long. Unmatched junction bases numbered 4, after V lost 4 bases and J lost 3 bases. CDR3 coding DNA: TGTGCCAGCAGCTCCTTAGCGGGGTACACCGGGGAGCTGTTTTTT. This translates into CASSSLAGYTGELFF.

The gene calls are TRBV5-6 and TRBJ2-5; TRBD2 might be the D (5 bases). Germline V lookup: CDR1 SGHDT, CDR2 YYEEEE. The CDR3 runs to 15 residues. The V and J ends lost 2 bases and 5 bases respectively, with 16 bases between them. In DNA form, the CDR3 reads TGTGCCAGCAGCTTCCATGTTGGGGAGTGGGAGACCCAGTACTTC. This translates into CASSFHVGEWETQYF.

The DNA of the CDR3 is TGCGCCAGCAGCCCCGGTCCTTCCCCTGGAAACACCATATATTTT. Translating it yields CASSPGPSPGNTIYF. J is TRBJ1-3 and V is TRBV4-1, with D unresolved. V gave up 4 bases and J gave up 2 bases, with 12 bases separating them. CDR1 is MGHRA and CDR2 is YSYEKL in the germline V gene. The CDR3 consists of 15 residues.

This clone was observed a single time. V gene TRBV7-9 combines with J gene TRBJ2-2, with a tentative D call TRBD1 (6 bases). Germline CDR1 and CDR2: SEHNR and FQNEAQ (reference sequence). With 5 bases removed from V and 0 bases from J, the gap between germline ends came to 16 bases. The CDR3 has 17 amino acids. The CDR3 nucleotides are TGTGCCAGCAGCCCCATCCGACAGGCGACGAACACCGGGGAGCTGTTTTTT. Translated, it gives CASSPIRQATNTGELFF.

V and J are TRBV19 and TRBJ2-1; 11 nucleotides line up with TRBD2. The V gene's germline CDR1 is LNHDA and CDR2 SQIVND (reference sequence). The CDR3 sequence is 14 residues long. The ends lost 9 bases at V and 7 bases at J; junction bases unmatched: 8. CDR3 nucleotides: TGTGCCAGCTCCTTAGCGGGGGGGCCTAATGAGCAGTTCTTC. Protein product: CASSLAGGPNEQFF.

The V and J genes are TRBV2 and TRBJ1-5; D is perhaps TRBD1 (5 bases). Trimming stripped 6 bases from V and 0 bases from J, with 15 bases between. This CDR3 region has 16 residues. Per germline, CDR1 SNHLY and CDR2 FYNNEI. The CDR3 protein is CASRRDRESSNQPQHF. The DNA of the CDR3 is TGTGCCAGCAGGCGGGACCGAGAGTCTAGCAATCAGCCCCAGCATTTT.

The chain uses TRBV25-1 and TRBJ2-2; 8 nucleotides line up with TRBD1. Germline CDR1 reads MGHDK; CDR2 reads SYGVNS. The V and J ends lost 2 bases and 6 bases, in that order; junction bases with no gene match: 2. The length of the CDR3 is 14 residues. CDR3 in amino acids: CASSEVQGAGELFF. CDR3 bases: TGTGCCAGCAGTGAAGTACAGGGGGCCGGGGAGCTGTTTTTT.

The chain's CDR3 is CASSWDRLPGELFF. As DNA, the CDR3 is TGTGCCAGCAGTTGGGACAGGCTTCCCGGGGAGCTGTTTTTT. V and J are TRBV28 and TRBJ2-2; 8 bases line up with TRBD1. Germline V CDR1 and CDR2: MDHEN, SYDVKM. The CDR3 runs 14 residues. J gave up 6 bases and V 4 bases, and 4 bases lay outside the gene matches. Supplemented by reference TRBV28 and TRBJ2-2, the full variable domain reads DVKVTQSSRYLVKRTGEKVFLECVQDMDHENMFWYRQDPGLGLRLIYFSYDVKMKEKGDIPEGYSVSREKKERFSLILESASTNQTSMYLCASSWDRLPGELFFGEGSRLTVL.

This chain connects TRBV6-1 to TRBJ2-1; the D is unclear. CDR1 MNHNS and CDR2 SASEGT come from the germline V gene. CDR3 length: 15 amino acids. V lost 7 bases, J lost 1 base, and 14 bases lay in between. CDR3 amino acids: CASTVAPTSYNEQFF. CDR3 in DNA: TGTGCCAGCACCGTCGCACCTACTTCCTACAATGAGCAGTTCTTC.

The rearrangement uses TRBV19 and TRBJ1-2; 7 bases map to TRBD1. The V gene end was trimmed by 1 base and the J gene end by 8 bases; junction bases not matched to a gene: 4. The CDR3 runs 13 residues. The V gene's germline CDR1 is LNHDA and CDR2 SQIVND (reference sequence). CDR3 DNA sequence: TGTGCCAGTAGTATAGGGACAGGTTGGGGCTACACCTTC. This encodes CASSIGTGWGYTF.

The chain links TRBV28 to TRBJ2-1; possibly TRBD1 or TRBD2 for D (6 bases each). Trimming left V 3 bases short and J 7 bases short, with 16 bases between. Germline V gene lookup returns CDR1 MDHEN and CDR2 SYDVKM. The CDR3 contains 15 residues. The CDR3 sequence: CASSFLVGGLNEQFF. In DNA form, the CDR3 reads TGTGCCAGCAGTTTTCTAGTAGGGGGGTTGAATGAGCAGTTCTTC. The full variable domain, in which reference TRBV28 and TRBJ2-1 provide the parts outside the CDR3, is DVKVTQSSRYLVKRTGEKVFLECVQDMDHENMFWYRQDPGLGLRLIYFSYDVKMKEKGDIPEGYSVSREKKERFSLILESASTNQTSMYLCASSFLVGGLNEQFFGPGTRLTVL.

The chain carries TRBV7-9 and TRBJ2-3; D unresolved. Trimming removed 1 base from V and 1 base from J, with 3 bases in between. This CDR3 has 13 amino acids. The germline gives CDR1 SEHNR, CDR2 FQNEAQ (reference sequence). CDR3 in DNA: TGTGCCAGCAGCTTAGTCGGCACAGATACGCAGTATTTT. Protein sequence: CASSLVGTDTQYF.

The chain carries TRBV11-2 and TRBJ2-7; D gene uncertain. V gave up 5 bases and J gave up 2 bases, with 19 bases separating them. CDR3 length: 16 amino acids. The germline gives CDR1 SGHAT, CDR2 FQNNGV. CDR3 bases: TGTGCCAGCAGCCCCCCGAGGCACGTCGAAACCTACGAGCAGTACTTC. Translated, it gives CASSPPRHVETYEQYF.

The CDR3 here is CASSQDGGRTEAVYGYTF. CDR3 sequence (DNA): TGCGCCAGCAGCCAAGATGGGGGACGGACGGAGGCAGTCTATGGCTACACCTTC. This sequence joins TRBV4-1 and TRBJ1-2, with a possible D match to TRBD1 (5 bases). This CDR3 spans 18 amino acids. Trimming stripped 0 bases from V and 4 bases from J, with 21 bases between. The germline gives CDR1 MGHRA, CDR2 YSYEKL.

CDR3: CASSLGVTYEQYF. Written as DNA, the CDR3 is TGTGCCAGTAGTCTCGGGGTAACTTACGAGCAGTACTTC. The chain combines TRBV19 with TRBJ2-7; weak D call: TRBD2 (5 bases). V was pared by 5 bases and J by 4 bases, with 12 bases between. CDR3 size: 13 residues. Germline V lookup: CDR1 LNHDA, CDR2 SQIVND (reference sequence).

The J gene is TRBJ2-3, the V gene TRBV7-3; TRBD2 matches 13 bases. Germline trimming cut 4 bases from V and 6 bases from J; bases unmatched to any gene: 4. The CDR3 contains 15 residues. Germline V gene data show CDR1 as SGHTA and CDR2 as FQGTGA. The CDR3 region has the DNA TGTGCCAGCAGCTGGACTAGCGGGAGATTTGATACGCAGTATTTT. This sequence encodes CASSWTSGRFDTQYF. Full variable domain (rest looked up from reference TRBV7-3 and TRBJ2-3): GAGVSQTPSNKVTEKGKYVELRCDPISGHTALYWYRQSLGQGPEFLIYFQGTGAADDSGLPNDRFFAVRPEGSVSTLKIQRTERGDSAVYLCASSWTSGRFDTQYFGPGTRLTVL.

This clone was seen a few times. The chain joins TRBV5-8 to TRBJ1-5, with D possibly being TRBD1 (6 bases). Per the germline V gene, CDR1 is SGHTS and CDR2 is YDEGEE. V lost 4 bases and J 2 bases, leaving 10 bases between the germline ends. This CDR3 region has 14 residues. The CDR3 bases are TGTGCCAGCAGCCACCGGACAGGCAATCAGCCCCAGCATTTT. Translation: CASSHRTGNQPQHF.